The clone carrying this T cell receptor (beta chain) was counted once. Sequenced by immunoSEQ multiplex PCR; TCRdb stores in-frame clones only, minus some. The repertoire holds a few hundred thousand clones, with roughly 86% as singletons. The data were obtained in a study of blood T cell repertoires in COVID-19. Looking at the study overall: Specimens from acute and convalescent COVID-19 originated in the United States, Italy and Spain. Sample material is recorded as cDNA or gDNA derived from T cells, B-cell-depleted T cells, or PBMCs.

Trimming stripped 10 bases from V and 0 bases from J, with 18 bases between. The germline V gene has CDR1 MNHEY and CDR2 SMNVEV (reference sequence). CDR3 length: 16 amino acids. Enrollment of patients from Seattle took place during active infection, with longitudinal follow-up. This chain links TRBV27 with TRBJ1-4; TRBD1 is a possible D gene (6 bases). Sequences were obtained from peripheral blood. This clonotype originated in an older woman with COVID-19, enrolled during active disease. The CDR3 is CATKRGGTPTNEKLFF. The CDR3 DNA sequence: TGTGCCACCAAAAGAGGGGGAACCCCAACTAATGAAAAACTGTTTTTT.